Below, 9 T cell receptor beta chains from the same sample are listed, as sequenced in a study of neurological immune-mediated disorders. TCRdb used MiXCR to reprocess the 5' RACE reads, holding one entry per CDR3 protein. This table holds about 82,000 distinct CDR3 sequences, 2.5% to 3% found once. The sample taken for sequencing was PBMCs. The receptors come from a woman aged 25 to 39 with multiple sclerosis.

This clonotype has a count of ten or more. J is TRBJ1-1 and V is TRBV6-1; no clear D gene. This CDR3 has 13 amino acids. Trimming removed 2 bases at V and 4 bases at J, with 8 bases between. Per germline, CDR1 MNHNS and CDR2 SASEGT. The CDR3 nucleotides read TGTGCCAGCAGTGAAAAGTGGGGCACTGAAGCTTTCTTT. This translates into CASSEKWGTEAFF.

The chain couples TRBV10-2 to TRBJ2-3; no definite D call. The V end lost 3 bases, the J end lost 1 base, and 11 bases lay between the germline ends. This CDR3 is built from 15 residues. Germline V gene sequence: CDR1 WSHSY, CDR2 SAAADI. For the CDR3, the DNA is TGCGCCAGCAGTGACTGGCCCCTCGGCACAGATACGCAGTATTTT. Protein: CASSDWPLGTDTQYF.

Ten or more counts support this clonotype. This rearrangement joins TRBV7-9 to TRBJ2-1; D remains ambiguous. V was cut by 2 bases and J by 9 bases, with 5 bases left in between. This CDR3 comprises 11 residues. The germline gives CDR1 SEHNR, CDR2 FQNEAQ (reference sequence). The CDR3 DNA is TGTGCCAGCAGCTTATCGAGTGAGCAGTTCTTC. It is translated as CASSLSSEQFF. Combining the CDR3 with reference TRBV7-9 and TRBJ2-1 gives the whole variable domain DTGVSQNPRHKITKRGQNVTFRCDPISEHNRLYWYRQTLGQGPEFLTYFQNEAQLEKSRLLSDRFSAERPKGSFSTLEIQRTEQGDSAMYLCASSLSSEQFFGPGTRLTVL.

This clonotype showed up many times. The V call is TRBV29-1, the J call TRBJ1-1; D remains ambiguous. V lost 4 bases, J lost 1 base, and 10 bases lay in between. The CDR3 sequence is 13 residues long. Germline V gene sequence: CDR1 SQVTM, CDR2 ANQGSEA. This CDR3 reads CSVAAIGNTEAFF. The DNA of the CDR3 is TGCAGCGTTGCAGCGATCGGGAACACTGAAGCTTTCTTT.

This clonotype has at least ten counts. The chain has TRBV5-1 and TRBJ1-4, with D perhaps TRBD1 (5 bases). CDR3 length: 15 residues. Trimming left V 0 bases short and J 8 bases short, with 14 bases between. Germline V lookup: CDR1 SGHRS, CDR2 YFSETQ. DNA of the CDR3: TGCGCCAGCAGCTTGGACGGGACCCGAGGAGAAAAACTGTTTTTT. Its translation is CASSLDGTRGEKLFF.

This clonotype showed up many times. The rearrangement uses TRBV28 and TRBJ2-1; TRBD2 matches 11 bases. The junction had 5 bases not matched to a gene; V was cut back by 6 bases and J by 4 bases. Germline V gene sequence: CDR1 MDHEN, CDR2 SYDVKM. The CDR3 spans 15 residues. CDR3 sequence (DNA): TGTGCCAGCAGCATGGGACTAGCGGCGTACAATGAGCAGTTCTTC. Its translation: CASSMGLAAYNEQFF.

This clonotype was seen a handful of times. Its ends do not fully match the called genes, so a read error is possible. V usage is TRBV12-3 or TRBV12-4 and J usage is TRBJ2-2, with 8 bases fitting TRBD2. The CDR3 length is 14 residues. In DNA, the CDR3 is TGTACCAGCAGTTTACAAGCGGGAGCCGGGGAGCTGTTTTTT. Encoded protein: CTSSLQAGAGELFF.

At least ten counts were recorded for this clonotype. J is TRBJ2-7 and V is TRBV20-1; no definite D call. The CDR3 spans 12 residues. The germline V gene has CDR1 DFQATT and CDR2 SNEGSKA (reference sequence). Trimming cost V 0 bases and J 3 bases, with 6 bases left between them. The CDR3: CSAREVSYEQYF. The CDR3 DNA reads TGCAGTGCTAGAGAGGTCAGCTACGAGCAGTACTTC.

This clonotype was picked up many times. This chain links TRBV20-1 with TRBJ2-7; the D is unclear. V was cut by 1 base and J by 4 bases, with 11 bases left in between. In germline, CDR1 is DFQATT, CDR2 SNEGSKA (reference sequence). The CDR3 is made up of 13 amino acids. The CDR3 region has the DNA TGCAGTGCTAGAGGCGAGATAGAGTACGAGCAGTACTTC. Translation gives CSARGEIEYEQYF.